One sample yielded the 17 T cell receptor beta chains listed below, sequenced in a study of CXCR4 blockade with PD-1 therapy in pancreatic cancer. Clones were read by immunoSEQ multiplex PCR, and TCRdb kept only the in-frame ones, dropping some. There are some 16,000 clones in the sample; around three quarters occur only once, and over 4.5% lies in the top ten. Sequencing used tumor tissue. Receptors originate from a human donor with pancreatic ductal adenocarcinoma.

The chain joins TRBV9 to TRBJ2-3; a weak D match, TRBD2 (5 bases). This CDR3 spans 16 amino acids. Trimming shortened V by 5 bases and J by 2 bases, and 18 bases separated the two germline ends. Germline V gene lookup returns CDR1 SGDLS and CDR2 YYNGEE. The DNA for the CDR3 is TGTGCCAGCAGTGAAAACCCGGGGTATCCCACAGATACGCAGTATTTT. Amino acids: CASSENPGYPTDTQYF. The full variable domain, completed using reference TRBV9 and TRBJ2-3, is DSGVTQTPKHLITATGQRVTLRCSPRSGDLSVYWYQQSLDQGLQFLIQYYNGEERAKGNILERFSAQQFPDLHSELNLSSLELGDSALYFCASSENPGYPTDTQYFGPGTRLTVL.

The gene calls are TRBV28 and TRBJ2-3; TRBD2 aligns across 8 bases. The CDR3 runs 16 residues. The J segment lost 1 base and the V segment lost 7 bases, leaving 10 bases of the junction unmatched. From germline, CDR1 is MDHEN and CDR2 SYDVKM. In nucleotides, the CDR3 is TGTGCCAGCACGGTTGCGGGAGGATTTGGCACAGATACGCAGTATTTT. This translates into CASTVAGGFGTDTQYF. Combining the CDR3 with reference TRBV28 and TRBJ2-3 gives the whole variable domain DVKVTQSSRYLVKRTGEKVFLECVQDMDHENMFWYRQDPGLGLRLIYFSYDVKMKEKGDIPEGYSVSREKKERFSLILESASTNQTSMYLCASTVAGGFGTDTQYFGPGTRLTVL.

V and J are TRBV9 and TRBJ2-1, with 7 bases identical to TRBD2. V shed 5 bases, J shed 7 bases, and the junction held 6 bases outside the gene matches. CDR3 length: 13 residues. Germline V gene sequence: CDR1 SGDLS, CDR2 YYNGEE. Written as DNA, the CDR3 is TGTGCCAGCAGTCTTAGGCGGGAGAATGAGCAGTTCTTC. Residues: CASSLRRENEQFF. The variable domain in full, completed from reference TRBV9 and TRBJ2-1, reads DSGVTQTPKHLITATGQRVTLRCSPRSGDLSVYWYQQSLDQGLQFLIQYYNGEERAKGNILERFSAQQFPDLHSELNLSSLELGDSALYFCASSLRRENEQFFGPGTRLTVL.

V gene TRBV6-8 combines with J gene TRBJ2-7; D not certain. There are 12 residues in the CDR3. The ends were cut back, 7 bases at V and 5 bases at J, with 12 bases in the middle. CDR1 is MNHGY and CDR2 is SAAAGT in the germline V gene. DNA for the CDR3: TGTGCCAGCACCCCCAGACCGGACGAGCAGTACTTC. Residues: CASTPRPDEQYF.

The CDR3 spells CASSAGWGTEAFF. In nucleotides, the CDR3 is TGTGCCAGTAGTGCAGGGTGGGGCACTGAAGCTTTCTTT. The V gene is TRBV19, the J gene TRBJ1-1; TRBD1 might be the D (5 bases). The CDR3 extends over 13 amino acids. In germline, CDR1 is LNHDA, CDR2 SQIVND (reference sequence). Trimming shortened V by 5 bases and J by 4 bases, and 11 bases separated the two germline ends. The full variable domain, in which reference TRBV19 and TRBJ1-1 provide the parts outside the CDR3, is DGGITQSPKYLFRKEGQNVTLSCEQNLNHDAMYWYRQDPGQGLRLIYYSQIVNDFQKGDIAEGYSVSREKKESFPLTVTSAQKNPTAFYLCASSAGWGTEAFFGQGTRLTVV.

The chain joins TRBV19 to TRBJ2-3; tentatively, D is TRBD2 (6 bases). The ends were cut back, 6 bases at V and 5 bases at J, with 15 bases in the middle. The CDR3 covers 14 residues. In germline, CDR1 is LNHDA, CDR2 SQIVND (reference sequence). The CDR3 here is CASRGLPPGDTQYF. The CDR3 DNA follows: TGTGCCAGTAGGGGACTTCCTCCCGGAGATACGCAGTATTTT.

This clone was observed a few times. The DNA of the CDR3 is TGTGCCAGCACACTAGCGGGAGTGACCTACAATGAGCAGTTCTTC. Translating it yields CASTLAGVTYNEQFF. J is TRBJ2-1 and V is TRBV7-4; TRBD2 matches at 11 bases. The germline gives CDR1 SGHVT, CDR2 SQSDAQ. V lost 7 bases, J lost 2 bases, and 4 bases stayed unmatched. This CDR3 contains 15 residues. The whole variable domain, remainder taken from reference TRBV7-4 and TRBJ2-1, is GAGVSQSPRYKVAKRGRDVALRCDSISGHVTLYWYRQTLGQGSEVLTYSQSDAQRDKSGRPSGRFSAERPERSVSTLKIQRTEQGDSAVYLCASTLAGVTYNEQFFGPGTRLTVL.

The chain employs TRBV19 and TRBJ1-1; possible D gene TRBD1, 6 bases. Trimming took 1 base from V and 2 from J, leaving 8 bases between them. CDR1 and CDR2 (germline): LNHDA, SQIVND (reference sequence). There are 14 residues in the CDR3. DNA of the CDR3: TGTGCCAGTAGTATAGGCAGGGGAAACACTGAAGCTTTCTTT. Residues: CASSIGRGNTEAFF.

This chain uses TRBV15 with TRBJ2-5, with D maybe TRBD2 (5 bases). Trimming shortened V by 0 bases and J by 2 bases, and 16 bases separated the two germline ends. There are 17 residues in the CDR3. Germline-derived CDR1 and CDR2 are LNHNV and YYDKDF (reference sequence). The CDR3 spells CATSRELSSAAQETQYF. The CDR3 bases are TGTGCCACCAGCAGAGAATTGAGTAGCGCCGCACAAGAGACCCAGTACTTC.

This chain joins TRBV12-5 and TRBJ2-7; the match to TRBD2 covers 12 bases. Looked up from germline, CDR1 is LGHNT and CDR2 is FRNRAP. This CDR3 comprises 16 residues. The CDR3 protein is CASNLPTSGSSYEQYF. CDR3 nucleotides: TGTGCCAGCAACCTACCGACTAGCGGGAGCTCCTACGAGCAGTACTTC.

Only a few counts were recorded for this clone. This chain uses TRBV29-1 with TRBJ1-1; D possibly corresponds to TRBD1 (5 bases). Germline values: CDR1 SQVTM, CDR2 ANQGSEA. Trimming cost V 5 bases and J 1 base, with 11 bases left between them. CDR3 length: 13 amino acids. The CDR3 DNA reads as TGCAGCGTTCGAGGGACGGCGAACACTGAAGCTTTCTTT. Protein sequence: CSVRGTANTEAFF.

V is TRBV28 and J is TRBJ2-3, with TRBD2 matching over 8 bases. CDR1 is MDHEN, CDR2 SYDVKM, per germline. This CDR3 is built from 17 residues. Trimming took 3 bases from V and 6 from J; bases not matched to a gene: 14. As DNA, the CDR3 is TGTGCCAGCAGTTTTACCCGGGGTAGCGGGGCATTGGATACGCAGTATTTT. Residues: CASSFTRGSGALDTQYF.

This chain connects TRBV18 to TRBJ2-5, with 9 nucleotides matching TRBD1. Germline-derived CDR1 and CDR2 are KGHSH and LQKENI. With V trimmed by 1 base and J by 5 bases, 8 bases remained unmatched. The CDR3 has 16 residues. The CDR3 bases are TGTGCCAGCTCACCACTGGACAGGGGAAGAGGGGAGACCCAGTACTTC. Protein product: CASSPLDRGRGETQYF.

The V and J genes are TRBV15 and TRBJ1-2; no clear D gene. Per the germline V gene, CDR1 is LNHNV and CDR2 is YYDKDF (reference sequence). With 0 bases removed from V and 8 bases from J, the gap between germline ends came to 16 bases. This CDR3 region has 15 residues. The CDR3, as DNA: TGTGCCACCAGCAGAGATATTCAGGTCCCGGGGGGCTACACCTTC. Translation gives CATSRDIQVPGGYTF. The variable domain in full, with the rest retrieved from reference TRBV15 and TRBJ1-2, is DAMVIQNPRYQVTQFGKPVTLSCSQTLNHNVMYWYQQKSSQAPKLLFHYYDKDFNNEADTPDNFQSRRPNTSFCFLDIRSPGLGDTAMYLCATSRDIQVPGGYTFGSGTRLTVV.

The rearrangement uses TRBV19 and TRBJ2-2; 11 bases map to TRBD1. This CDR3 is 15 amino acids long. J lost 5 bases, V lost 6 bases, and 5 bases had no gene match. Germline CDR1 is LNHDA and CDR2 is SQIVND (reference sequence). CDR3 in amino acids: CASRSGQGVTGELFF. The CDR3 region has the DNA TGTGCCAGTAGATCGGGACAGGGGGTGACCGGGGAGCTGTTTTTT.

This clone is deemed medium-sized. The CDR3 reads CASSVSPDGRNEQFF. The CDR3 DNA reads TGTGCCAGCAGCGTCTCCCCCGACGGGAGGAATGAGCAGTTCTTC. The chain employs TRBV9 and TRBJ2-1, with 7 positions matching TRBD2. CDR1 and CDR2 from the germline V gene are SGDLS and YYNGEE. The CDR3 has 15 residues. V lost 2 bases to trimming and J lost 7 bases; unmatched junction nucleotides: 9.

The gene calls are TRBV5-1 and TRBJ2-1; the D gene could be TRBD1 or TRBD2 (5 bases each). The V end lost 5 bases, the J end lost 8 bases, and 23 bases lay between the germline ends. CDR3 length: 16 amino acids. Germline CDR1 and CDR2: SGHRS and YFSETQ. CDR3 in amino acids: CASRPSQDALGHEQFF. Written as DNA, the CDR3 is TGCGCCAGCAGGCCTAGCCAGGATGCCTTGGGACATGAGCAGTTCTTC.